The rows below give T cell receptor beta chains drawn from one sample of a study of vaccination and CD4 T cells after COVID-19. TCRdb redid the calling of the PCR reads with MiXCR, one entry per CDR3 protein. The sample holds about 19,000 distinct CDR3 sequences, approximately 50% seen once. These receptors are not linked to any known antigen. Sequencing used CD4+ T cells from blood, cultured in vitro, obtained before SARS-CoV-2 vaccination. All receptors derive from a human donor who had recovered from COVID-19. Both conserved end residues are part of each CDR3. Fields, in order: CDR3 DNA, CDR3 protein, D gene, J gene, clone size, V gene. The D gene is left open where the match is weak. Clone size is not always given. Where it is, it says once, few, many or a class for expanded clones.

DNA: TGTGCCAGCAGCTTAGGTTTGGGTAATTCCCTGACAGGGCAGTACTTC
CDR3: CASSLGLGNSLTGQYF
D: NA
J: TRBJ2-7
size: NA
V: TRBV7-9

DNA: TGCAGTGCCACCGGGACTAGCCAGACCCAGTACTTC
CDR3: CSATGTSQTQYF
D: TRBD2
J: TRBJ2-5
size: NA
V: TRBV20-1

DNA: TGTGCCAGCAGTGAATCAGGGGGCCTCAATCAGCCCCAGCATTTT
CDR3: CASSESGGLNQPQHF
D: TRBD1
J: TRBJ1-5
size: NA
V: TRBV6-1

DNA: TGTGCCAGCAGTGCAGGGTCTGGAAGCAATCAGCCCCAGCATTTT
CDR3: CASSAGSGSNQPQHF
D: NA
J: TRBJ1-5
size: NA
V: TRBV2

DNA: TGCAGCGGACGAACAGGGGGCGAAGCTTTCTTT
CDR3: CSGRTGGEAFF
D: TRBD1
J: TRBJ1-1
size: NA
V: TRBV29-1

DNA: TGTGCCACCAGCAGAGGCGGGACAGGCGTTAATTCACCCCTCCACTTT
CDR3: CATSRGGTGVNSPLHF
D: TRBD1
J: TRBJ1-6
size: medium-sized
V: TRBV15

DNA: TGTGCCAGCAGGGGTGGCCGCTTCTTTTACGAGCAGTACTTC
CDR3: CASRGGRFFYEQYF
D: NA
J: TRBJ2-7
size: NA
V: TRBV6-1

DNA: TGCAGTCGAGGGGTTGGTGGCAATCAGCCCCAGCATTTT
CDR3: CSRGVGGNQPQHF
D: NA
J: TRBJ1-5
size: NA
V: TRBV20-1

DNA: TGTGCCAGCAGTCATAGCGGGAGGGGTATCCAGCGGATGCTGTTTTTT
CDR3: CASSHSGRGIQRMLFF
D: TRBD2
J: TRBJ2-2
size: NA
V: TRBV6-1

DNA: TGTGCCAGCAGTTACTCGCTTGGACTAGCGGGTAGCACAGATACGCAGTATTTT
CDR3: CASSYSLGLAGSTDTQYF
D: TRBD2
J: TRBJ2-3
size: NA
V: TRBV6-5

DNA: TGTGCCAGCATATCCCTTCTACGGACTAGCGGGAGAGGAGGGAGCACAGATACGCAGTATTTT
CDR3: CASISLLRTSGRGGSTDTQYF
D: TRBD2
J: TRBJ2-3
size: NA
V: TRBV28

DNA: TGTGCCAGCAGGCACAGTAGGCGGGGCGCGAACACCGGGGAGCTGTTTTTT
CDR3: CASRHSRRGANTGELFF
D: NA
J: TRBJ2-2
size: NA
V: TRBV7-2

DNA: TGTGCCAGCAGTGAAGCGCTAGGGACAGGGTATGGCTACACCTTC
CDR3: CASSEALGTGYGYTF
D: TRBD1
J: TRBJ1-2
size: few
V: TRBV6-1

DNA: TGTGCCAGCGAGACCGGCTATGGCTACACCTTC
CDR3: CASETGYGYTF
D: NA
J: TRBJ1-2
size: NA
V: TRBV7-2

DNA: TGTGCCAGCGGTACAGGGCAAGAGACCCAGTACTTC
CDR3: CASGTGQETQYF
D: NA
J: TRBJ2-5
size: NA
V: TRBV2

DNA: TGTGCCAGCCTGACCCAGGGTGGTCTCTATGGCTACACCTTC
CDR3: CASLTQGGLYGYTF
D: NA
J: TRBJ1-2
size: NA
V: TRBV28

DNA: TGTGCCAGCAGCTTATTATCAGGGGTGAACACTGAAGCTTTCTTT
CDR3: CASSLLSGVNTEAFF
D: NA
J: TRBJ1-1
size: NA
V: TRBV7-9

DNA: TGTGCCATCAGTGAGTCGGTCGGGAACTACAATGAGCAGTTCTTC
CDR3: CAISESVGNYNEQFF
D: NA
J: TRBJ2-1
size: NA
V: TRBV10-3

DNA: TGTGCCAGCAGCTGGCGAAGGGACGAGCAGTACTTC
CDR3: CASSWRRDEQYF
D: NA
J: TRBJ2-7
size: NA
V: TRBV7-8

DNA: TGCAGTGCTAGTCTCCGGGACAATAATTCACCCCTCCACTTT
CDR3: CSASLRDNNSPLHF
D: NA
J: TRBJ1-6
size: few
V: TRBV20-1

DNA: TGTGCCAGCAGTCTGGACAGGGACTCCTACGAGCAGTACTTC
CDR3: CASSLDRDSYEQYF
D: TRBD1
J: TRBJ2-7
size: NA
V: TRBV6-1

DNA: TGTGCCAGCAGAGGGAACTCCTACAATGAGCAGTTCTTC
CDR3: CASRGNSYNEQFF
D: NA
J: TRBJ2-1
size: large
V: TRBV6-1

DNA: TGTGCCACCAGCAGAGGGGCCTACGATGAGCAGTTCTTC
CDR3: CATSRGAYDEQFF
D: NA
J: TRBJ2-1
size: NA
V: TRBV15

DNA: TGTGCCAGCAGAGCCGGACCGACCTACGAGCAGTACTTC
CDR3: CASRAGPTYEQYF
D: NA
J: TRBJ2-7
size: NA
V: TRBV6-1

DNA: TGTGCCAGCAGCGCCGGTAGCGCCTACAATGAGCAGTTCTTC
CDR3: CASSAGSAYNEQFF
D: NA
J: TRBJ2-1
size: once
V: TRBV2

DNA: TGTGGAACAGGAACGGCGAACACCGGGGAGCTGTTTTTT
CDR3: CGTGTANTGELFF
D: NA
J: TRBJ2-2
size: NA
V: TRBV6-1

DNA: TGTGCCAGCAGCTTAGCGCTTGAGGAGTCCCCACGCTTC
CDR3: CASSLALEESPRF
D: NA
J: TRBJ2-7
size: NA
V: TRBV7-8

DNA: TGTGCCTGGAGTGTTACAGGTGGGACTGAAGCTTTCTTT
CDR3: CAWSVTGGTEAFF
D: NA
J: TRBJ1-1
size: NA
V: TRBV30

DNA: TGTGCCAGCAGTGTTGGGGTCGAAGAGACCCAGTACTTC
CDR3: CASSVGVEETQYF
D: NA
J: TRBJ2-5
size: NA
V: TRBV6-1

DNA: TGTGCCAGCAGTCTCCTCCCCAAAAACATTCAGTACTTC
CDR3: CASSLLPKNIQYF
D: NA
J: TRBJ2-4
size: NA
V: TRBV27

DNA: TGTGCCAGCAGTTCCGAGGGAGGGGTTGACACCGGGGAGCTGTTTTTT
CDR3: CASSSEGGVDTGELFF
D: TRBD2
J: TRBJ2-2
size: NA
V: TRBV6-5

DNA: TGTGCCAGCAGACAAAGGACTAGCGGAACCTACGAGCAGTACTTC
CDR3: CASRQRTSGTYEQYF
D: TRBD2
J: TRBJ2-7
size: NA
V: TRBV6-1

DNA: TGCAGTGCCGCCAGACTAGTGTACTACAATGAGCAGTTCTTC
CDR3: CSAARLVYYNEQFF
D: NA
J: TRBJ2-1
size: NA
V: TRBV20-1

DNA: TGTGCCAGCATTCAACCTGGCGCTCAAAACACCGGGGAGCTGTTTTTT
CDR3: CASIQPGAQNTGELFF
D: NA
J: TRBJ2-2
size: NA
V: TRBV7-9